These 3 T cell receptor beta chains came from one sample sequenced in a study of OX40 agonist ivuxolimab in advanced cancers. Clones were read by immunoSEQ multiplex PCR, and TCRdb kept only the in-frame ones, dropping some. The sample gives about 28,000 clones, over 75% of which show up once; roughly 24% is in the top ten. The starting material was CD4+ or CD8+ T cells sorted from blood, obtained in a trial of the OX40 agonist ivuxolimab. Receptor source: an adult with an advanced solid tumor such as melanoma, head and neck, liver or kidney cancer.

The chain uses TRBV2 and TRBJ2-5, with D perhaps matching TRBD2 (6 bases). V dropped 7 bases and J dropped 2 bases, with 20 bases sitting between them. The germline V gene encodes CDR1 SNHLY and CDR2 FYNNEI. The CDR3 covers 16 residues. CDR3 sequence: CASKASVAVSQETQYF. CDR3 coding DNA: TGTGCCAGCAAGGCTAGCGTAGCTGTGTCACAAGAGACCCAGTACTTC.

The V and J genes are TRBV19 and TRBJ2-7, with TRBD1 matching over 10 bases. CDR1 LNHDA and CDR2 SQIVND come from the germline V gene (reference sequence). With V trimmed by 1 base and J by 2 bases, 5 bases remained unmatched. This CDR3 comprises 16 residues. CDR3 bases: TGTGCCAGTAGTATAGCGGGGACAGGGGCGACCTACGAGCAGTACTTC. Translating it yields CASSIAGTGATYEQYF.

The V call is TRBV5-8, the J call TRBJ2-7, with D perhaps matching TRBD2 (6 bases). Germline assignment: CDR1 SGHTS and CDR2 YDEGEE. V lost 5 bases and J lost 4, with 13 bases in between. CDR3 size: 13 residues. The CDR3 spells CASSSGLPYEQYF. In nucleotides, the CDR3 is TGTGCCAGCAGTTCGGGACTGCCATACGAGCAGTACTTC.